Sequencing of this T cell receptor (beta chain) was carried out in a study of T cell changes during pregnancy in multiple sclerosis. CDR1 is KGHSH, CDR2 LQKENI, per germline. The CDR3 consists of 14 residues. Generated by immunoSEQ multiplex PCR, the TCRdb table keeps only in-frame clones and is missing some. The table has roughly 29,000 clones, about 93% seen once. This clone occurred once. One end of the junction is discordant with germline, which a read error may explain. This clonotype was sampled from a female donor with multiple sclerosis, enrolled in a pregnancy study. Source: CD4+ T cells from peripheral blood mononuclear cells, taken after pregnancy. The chain is built from TRBV18 and TRBJ1-3, with 7 nucleotides matching TRBD1. The CDR3 coding sequence is TGTGCCAGCTCACCAACGGGACAGTTTGCGGCTGAGGTTTTT. Residues: CASSPTGQFAAEVF. Based on the CDR3 plus reference TRBV18 and TRBJ1-3, the full variable domain is NAGVMQNPRHLVRRRGQEARLRCSPMKGHSHVYWYRQLPEEGLKFMVYLQKENIIDESGMPKERFSAEFPKEGPSILRIQQVVRGDSAAYFCASSPTGQFAAEVFGEGSWLTVV.